One T cell receptor (beta chain) is described in this entry. The sample is drawn from a study of beta chain features in type 1 diabetes. The authors reverse transcribed all of the isolated RNA, so sequencing captured expressed TCRB transcripts. Profiled with immunoSEQ multiplex PCR; TCRdb holds only in-frame clones, not every one. The sample records approximately 120,000 clones, 40% being singletons. The V and J ends lost 8 bases and 0 bases respectively, with 14 bases between them. This CDR3 is built from 15 residues. In germline, CDR1 is SNHLY, CDR2 FYNNEI. This chain uses TRBV2 with TRBJ1-5; TRBD1 is a possible D gene (5 bases). This TCR came from a woman between 18 and 29 years old in good health. Material for sequencing was stem cell memory CD4+ T cells from blood. CDR3 residues: CASSLAQGSNQPQHF. DNA for the CDR3: TGTGCCAGCTCTCTTGCCCAGGGTAGCAATCAGCCCCAGCATTTT.